The T cell receptor beta chain under discussion was sequenced for a study of T cell responses to AZD1222 COVID-19 vaccine. The study pooled second doses at about 4 or about 12 weeks. Trimming pared 6 bases from V and 7 bases from J, leaving 9 bases between. The CDR3 extends over 11 amino acids. Germline V gene sequence: CDR1 MNHNY, CDR2 SVGAGI (reference sequence). Measured with immunoSEQ multiplex PCR; TCRdb has only the in-frame clones, and not every one. Of under 200,000 clones listed, 90% to 95% are singletons. This sequence originates from an adult who received the AZD1222 COVID-19 vaccine. The source was peripheral blood, collected 28 days after the second AZD1222 dose. The rearrangement joins TRBV6-6 to TRBJ1-1; D uncertain. CDR3: CASRLLIEAFF. The CDR3 DNA reads as TGTGCCAGCAGGCTACTAATTGAAGCTTTCTTT.